The clone carrying this T cell receptor beta chain was counted once. The antigen is undetermined. These data belong to a study of cytomegalovirus exposure and HLA in healthy donors. Study-level results: Researchers counted around 180 TCR beta chains as cytomegalovirus-associated.

Repertoires were generated with immunoSEQ multiplex PCR, while TCRdb's copy carries only in-frame clones and drops some. Counted here are under 65,000 clones, roughly nine tenths occurring once; the ten biggest clones make up about 8.8%. CDR3 length: 17 amino acids. Germline V gene lookup returns CDR1 MGHRA and CDR2 YSYEKL. V trimming: 4 bases; J trimming: 2 bases; junction bases outside the gene matches: 7. The source of this sequence is a woman under 30 in good health and CMV-seropositive. The chain employs TRBV4-1 and TRBJ2-5, with 13 nucleotides matching TRBD2. The sequenced sample consisted of PBMCs. This chain's CDR3 is CASSPEVLAGGQETQYF. The DNA of the CDR3 is TGCGCCAGCAGCCCGGAAGTACTAGCGGGGGGGCAAGAGACCCAGTACTTC.